This TCR beta chain was profiled in a study of CD8 T cells in ankylosing spondylitis. General study findings and limits: Matched ankylosing spondylitis synovial fluid reportedly showed significant enrichment of disease-linked clones.

This clonotype was observed once. Its antigen is still unknown. The authors made TCR beta libraries by quantitative 5'-RACE with molecular barcodes. Each CDR3 protein is one row after TCRdb ran MiXCR on the 5' RACE reads. The sample has approximately 140,000 distinct CDR3 sequences; 44% are singletons. V dropped 1 base and J dropped 3 bases, with 4 bases sitting between them. Per germline, CDR1 SEHNR and CDR2 FQNEAQ (reference sequence). The CDR3 length is 13 residues. This receptor was taken from a male donor with ankylosing spondylitis. The specimen was synovial fluid, either unsorted or a sorted T cell fraction (not recorded which). The V and J genes are TRBV7-9 and TRBJ2-1; D is undetermined. For the CDR3, the DNA is TGTGCCAGCAGCTTAGGAAACTACAATGAGCAGTTCTTC. This codes for CASSLGNYNEQFF. The whole variable domain, remainder taken from reference TRBV7-9 and TRBJ2-1, is DTGVSQNPRHKITKRGQNVTFRCDPISEHNRLYWYRQTLGQGPEFLTYFQNEAQLEKSRLLSDRFSAERPKGSFSTLEIQRTEQGDSAMYLCASSLGNYNEQFFGPGTRLTVL.